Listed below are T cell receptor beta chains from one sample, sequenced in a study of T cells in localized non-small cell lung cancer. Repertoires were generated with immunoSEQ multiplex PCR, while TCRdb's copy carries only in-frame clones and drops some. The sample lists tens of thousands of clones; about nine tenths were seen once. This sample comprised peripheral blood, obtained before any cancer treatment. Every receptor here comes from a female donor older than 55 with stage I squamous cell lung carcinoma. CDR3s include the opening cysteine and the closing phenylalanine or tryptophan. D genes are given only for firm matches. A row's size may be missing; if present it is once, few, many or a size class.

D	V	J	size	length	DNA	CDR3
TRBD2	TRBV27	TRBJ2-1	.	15	TGTGCCAGCAGCCCAGCTAGCGGGGACTACAATGAGCAGTTCTTC	CASSPASGDYNEQFF
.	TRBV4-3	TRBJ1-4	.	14	TGCGCCAGCAGCAGGGACACTAGGAATGAAAAACTGTTTTTT	CASSRDTRNEKLFF
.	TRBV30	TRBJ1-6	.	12	TGTGCCTGGGCGGCCTGGAATTCACCCCTCCACTTT	CAWAAWNSPLHF
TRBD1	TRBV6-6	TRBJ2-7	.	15	TGTGCCAGCAGTAACAGGGGTCGCAGCTCCTACGAGCAGTACTTC	CASSNRGRSSYEQYF
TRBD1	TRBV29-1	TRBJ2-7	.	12	TGCAGCGCGGGACAGGCGATATACGAGCAGTACTTC	CSAGQAIYEQYF
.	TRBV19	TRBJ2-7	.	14	TGTGCCAGTAGTACCGCGGGGACCTCTTACGAGCAGTACTTC	CASSTAGTSYEQYF
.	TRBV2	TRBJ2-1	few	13	TGTGCCAGCAGTGAAGCGCCGGGACCCGAGTCGATCTTC	CASSEAPGPESIF
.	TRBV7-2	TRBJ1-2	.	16	TGTGCCAGCAGCCCCGAAGGCCTGTCCCATTGGTACGGCTACACCTTC	CASSPEGLSHWYGYTF
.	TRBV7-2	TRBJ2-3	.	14	TGTGCCAGCAGCTTAGACGGTGGTTCGGATACGCAGTATTTT	CASSLDGGSDTQYF
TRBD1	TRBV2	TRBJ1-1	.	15	TGTGCCAGCAGTGCCCTTGGGACAGTAAACACTGAAGCTTTCTTT	CASSALGTVNTEAFF